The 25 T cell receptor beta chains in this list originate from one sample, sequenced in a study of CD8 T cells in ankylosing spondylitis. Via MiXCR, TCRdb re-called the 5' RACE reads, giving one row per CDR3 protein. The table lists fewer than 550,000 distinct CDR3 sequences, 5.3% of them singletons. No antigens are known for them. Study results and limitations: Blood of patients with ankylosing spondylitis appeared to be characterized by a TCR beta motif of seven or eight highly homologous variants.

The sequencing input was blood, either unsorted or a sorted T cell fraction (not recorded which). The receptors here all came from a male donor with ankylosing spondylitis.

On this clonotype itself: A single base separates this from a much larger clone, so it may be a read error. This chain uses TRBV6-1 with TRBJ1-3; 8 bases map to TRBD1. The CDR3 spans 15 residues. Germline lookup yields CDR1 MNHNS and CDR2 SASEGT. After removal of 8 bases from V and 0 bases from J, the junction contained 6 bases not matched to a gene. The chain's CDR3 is CASGSTGGSGNTIYF. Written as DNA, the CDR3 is TGTGCCAGCGGAAGTACAGGGGGCTCTGGAAACACCATATATTTT.

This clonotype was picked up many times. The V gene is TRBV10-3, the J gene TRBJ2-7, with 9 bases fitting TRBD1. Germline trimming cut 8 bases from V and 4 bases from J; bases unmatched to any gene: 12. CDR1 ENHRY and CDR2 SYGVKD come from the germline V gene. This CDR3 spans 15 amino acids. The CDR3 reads CAIRDTPGQGYEQYF. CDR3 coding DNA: TGTGCCATCCGCGATACCCCGGGACAGGGTTACGAGCAGTACTTC.

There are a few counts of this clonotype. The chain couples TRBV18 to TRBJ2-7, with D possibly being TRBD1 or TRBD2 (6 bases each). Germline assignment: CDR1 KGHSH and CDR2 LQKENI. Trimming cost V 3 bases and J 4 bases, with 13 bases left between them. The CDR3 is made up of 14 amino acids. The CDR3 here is CASSPAGGPYEQYF. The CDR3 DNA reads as TGTGCCAGCTCACCGGCTGGGGGGCCTTACGAGCAGTACTTC.

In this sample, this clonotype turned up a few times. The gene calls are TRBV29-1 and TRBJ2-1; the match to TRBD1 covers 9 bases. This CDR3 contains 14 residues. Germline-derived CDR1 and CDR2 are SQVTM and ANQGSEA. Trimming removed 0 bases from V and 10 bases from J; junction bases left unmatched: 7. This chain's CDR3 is CSVEDPGTGWEQFF. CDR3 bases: TGCAGCGTTGAAGATCCCGGGACAGGGTGGGAGCAGTTCTTC.

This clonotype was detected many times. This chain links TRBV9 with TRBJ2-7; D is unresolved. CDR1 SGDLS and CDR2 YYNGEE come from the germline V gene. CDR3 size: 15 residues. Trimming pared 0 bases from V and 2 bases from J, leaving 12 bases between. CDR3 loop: CASSVDKGLPYEQYF. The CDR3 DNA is TGTGCCAGCAGCGTAGACAAGGGCCTTCCCTACGAGCAGTACTTC.

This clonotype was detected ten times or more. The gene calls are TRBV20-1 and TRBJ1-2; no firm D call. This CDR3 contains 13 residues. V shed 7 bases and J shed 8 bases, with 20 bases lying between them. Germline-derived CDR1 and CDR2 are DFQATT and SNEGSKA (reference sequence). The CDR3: CSVSGLPLGGYTF. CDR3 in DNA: TGCAGTGTGTCGGGTCTGCCCCTCGGGGGCTACACCTTC.

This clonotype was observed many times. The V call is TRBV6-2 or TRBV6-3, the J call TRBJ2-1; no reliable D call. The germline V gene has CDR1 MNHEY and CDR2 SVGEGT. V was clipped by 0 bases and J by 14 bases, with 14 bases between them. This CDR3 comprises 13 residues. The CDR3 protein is CASSYSYLSGKFF. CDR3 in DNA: TGTGCCAGCAGTTACTCTTATTTGAGTGGCAAGTTCTTC.

DNA for the CDR3: TGTGCCAGCCAGGGATGGGGTAGCCCAGAGACCCAGTACTTC. It translates to CASQGWGSPETQYF. This chain connects TRBV2 to TRBJ2-5; weak D call: TRBD1 (5 bases). Germline-derived CDR1 and CDR2 are SNHLY and FYNNEI. V lost 8 bases, J lost 4 bases, and 17 bases lay in between. The CDR3 is 14 amino acids.

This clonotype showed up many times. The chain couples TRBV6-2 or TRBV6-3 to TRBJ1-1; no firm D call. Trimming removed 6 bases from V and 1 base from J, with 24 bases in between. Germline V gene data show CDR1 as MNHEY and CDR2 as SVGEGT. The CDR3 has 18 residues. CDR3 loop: CASSRLVPPRSWNTEAFF. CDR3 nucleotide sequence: TGTGCCAGCAGCCGGCTCGTTCCCCCTCGAAGTTGGAACACTGAAGCTTTCTTT.

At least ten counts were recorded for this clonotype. Written as DNA, the CDR3 is TGTGCCAGCAGCTCAAGGGCCTCGGCTGGCACTGAAGCTTTCTTT. It yields the protein CASSSRASAGTEAFF. The chain couples TRBV7-6 to TRBJ1-1; D gene uncertain. The V and J ends lost 4 bases and 4 bases respectively, with 16 bases between them. Germline V gives CDR1 SGHVS, CDR2 FNYEAQ. The CDR3 loop spans 15 amino acids.

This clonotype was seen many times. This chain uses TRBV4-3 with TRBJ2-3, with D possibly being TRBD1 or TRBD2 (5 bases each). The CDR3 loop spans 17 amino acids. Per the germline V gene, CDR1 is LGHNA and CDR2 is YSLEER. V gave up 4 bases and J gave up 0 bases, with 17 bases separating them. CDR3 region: CASSLGRGVPSTDTQYF. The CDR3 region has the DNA TGCGCCAGCAGCCTGGGTCGAGGGGTCCCTAGCACAGATACGCAGTATTTT.

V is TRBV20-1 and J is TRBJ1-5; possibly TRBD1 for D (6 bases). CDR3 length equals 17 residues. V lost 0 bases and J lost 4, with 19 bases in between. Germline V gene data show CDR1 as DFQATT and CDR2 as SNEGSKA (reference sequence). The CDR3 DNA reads TGCAGTGCTAGAGATCGAGCGAGGACAGCAGTTAATCAGCCCCAGCATTTT. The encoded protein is CSARDRARTAVNQPQHF.

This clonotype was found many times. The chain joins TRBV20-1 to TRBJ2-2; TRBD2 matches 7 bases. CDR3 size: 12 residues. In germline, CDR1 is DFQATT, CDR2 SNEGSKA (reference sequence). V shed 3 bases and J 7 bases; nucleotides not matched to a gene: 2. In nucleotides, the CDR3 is TGCAGTGCTAGGGGGGGGTTCGGGGAGCTGTTTTTT. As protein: CSARGGFGELFF.

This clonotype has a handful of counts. The CDR3 reads CASSISSGNTEAFF. The CDR3 DNA reads as TGTGCCAGTAGTATCTCGTCAGGGAACACTGAAGCTTTCTTT. The V and J genes are TRBV19 and TRBJ1-1, with D uncertain. CDR3 length: 14 residues. Per the germline V gene, CDR1 is LNHDA and CDR2 is SQIVND (reference sequence). The V end was cut by 3 bases, the J end by 1 base, with 9 bases between.

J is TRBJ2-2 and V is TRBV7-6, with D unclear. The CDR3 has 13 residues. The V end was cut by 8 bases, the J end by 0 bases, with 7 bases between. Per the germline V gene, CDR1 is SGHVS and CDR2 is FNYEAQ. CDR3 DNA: TGTGCCAGCGGGTTAACGAACACCGGGGAGCTGTTTTTT. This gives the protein CASGLTNTGELFF. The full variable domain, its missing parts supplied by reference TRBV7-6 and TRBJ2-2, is GAGVSQSPRYKVTKRGQDVALRCDPISGHVSLYWYRQALGQGPEFLTYFNYEAQQDKSGLPNDRFSAERPEGSISTLTIQRTEQRDSAMYRCASGLTNTGELFFGEGSRLTVL.

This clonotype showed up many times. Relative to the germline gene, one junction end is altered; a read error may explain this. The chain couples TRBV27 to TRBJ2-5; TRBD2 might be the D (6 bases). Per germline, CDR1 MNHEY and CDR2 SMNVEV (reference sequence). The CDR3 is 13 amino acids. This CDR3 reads CASKEQGPGTFFF. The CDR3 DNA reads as TGTGCCAGTAAGGAGCAAGGACCCGGGACTTTCTTCTTC.

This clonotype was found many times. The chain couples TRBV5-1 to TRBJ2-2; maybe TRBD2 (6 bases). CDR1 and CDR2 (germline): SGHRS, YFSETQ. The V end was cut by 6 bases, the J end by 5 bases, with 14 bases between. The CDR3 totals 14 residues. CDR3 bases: TGCGCCAGCACCGGAATTGGAGGGACCGGGGAGCTGTTTTTT. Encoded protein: CASTGIGGTGELFF.

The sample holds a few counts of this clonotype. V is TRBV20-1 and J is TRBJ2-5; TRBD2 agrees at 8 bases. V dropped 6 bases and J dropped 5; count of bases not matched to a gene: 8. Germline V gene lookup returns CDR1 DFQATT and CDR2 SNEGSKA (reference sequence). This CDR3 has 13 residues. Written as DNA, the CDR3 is TGCAGTGCCATGAGCGGGAGCCAGGAGACCCAGTACTTC. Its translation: CSAMSGSQETQYF.

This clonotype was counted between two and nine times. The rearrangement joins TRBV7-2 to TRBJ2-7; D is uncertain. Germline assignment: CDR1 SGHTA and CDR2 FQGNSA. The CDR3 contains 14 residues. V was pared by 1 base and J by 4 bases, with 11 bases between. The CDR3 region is CASSLGLVIYEQYF. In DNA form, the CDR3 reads TGTGCCAGCAGCTTAGGGCTAGTTATTTACGAGCAGTACTTC.

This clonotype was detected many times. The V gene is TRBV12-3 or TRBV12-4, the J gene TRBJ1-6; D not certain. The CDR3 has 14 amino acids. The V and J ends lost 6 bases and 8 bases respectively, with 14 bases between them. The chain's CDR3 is CASSLGYIDSPLHF. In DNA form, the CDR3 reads TGTGCCAGCAGCCTCGGGTATATTGATTCACCCCTCCACTTT.

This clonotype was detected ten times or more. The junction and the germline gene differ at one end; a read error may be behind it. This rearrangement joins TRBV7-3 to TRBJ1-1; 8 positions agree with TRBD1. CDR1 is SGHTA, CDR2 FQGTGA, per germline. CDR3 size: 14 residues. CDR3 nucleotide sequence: TGCGCCAGCAGCTTGACAGGGGTGAACACTGAAGCTTTCTTT. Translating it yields CASSLTGVNTEAFF.

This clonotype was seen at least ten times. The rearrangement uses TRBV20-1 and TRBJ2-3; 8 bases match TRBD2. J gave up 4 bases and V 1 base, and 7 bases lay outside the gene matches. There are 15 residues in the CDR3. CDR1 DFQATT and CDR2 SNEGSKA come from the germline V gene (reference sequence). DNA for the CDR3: TGCAGTGCTAGAGTGGCTAGCGGGTCAGCAGATACGCAGTATTTT. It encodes CSARVASGSADTQYF.

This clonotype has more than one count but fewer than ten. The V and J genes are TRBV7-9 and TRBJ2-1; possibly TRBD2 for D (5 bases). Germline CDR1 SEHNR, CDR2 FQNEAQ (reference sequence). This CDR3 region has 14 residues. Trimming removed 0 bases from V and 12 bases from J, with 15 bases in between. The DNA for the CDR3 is TGTGCCAGCAGCTTAGCGGAGGCCCTAGCAGTGCAGTTCTTC. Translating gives CASSLAEALAVQFF.

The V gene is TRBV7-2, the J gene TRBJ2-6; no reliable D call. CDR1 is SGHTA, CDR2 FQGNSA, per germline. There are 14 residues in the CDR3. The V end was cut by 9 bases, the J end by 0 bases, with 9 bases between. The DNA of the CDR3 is TGTGCCAGTGGACGGATCTCTGGGGCCAACGTCCTGACTTTC. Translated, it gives CASGRISGANVLTF.

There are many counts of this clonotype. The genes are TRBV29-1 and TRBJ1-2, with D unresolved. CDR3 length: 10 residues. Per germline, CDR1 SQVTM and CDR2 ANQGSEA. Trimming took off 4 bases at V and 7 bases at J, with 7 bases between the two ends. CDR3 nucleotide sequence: TGCAGCGTTGGGGAGAGTGGCTACACCTTC. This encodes CSVGESGYTF.